One sample yielded the 5 T cell receptor beta chains listed below, sequenced in a study of human T cells and chemical hapten exposure. Whole blood that had not been fractionated was the source of extracted total RNA. TCRdb re-called the 5' RACE reads with MiXCR, one entry per CDR3 protein. The repertoire holds 80,000 or so distinct CDR3 sequences, with roughly 15% as singletons. All receptors come from a female donor in good health.

This clonotype was seen a handful of times. V and J are TRBV7-2 and TRBJ2-4; 10 nucleotides line up with TRBD1. From germline, CDR1 is SGHTA and CDR2 FQGNSA. This CDR3 region has 17 residues. J lost 7 bases, V lost 5 bases, and 14 bases had no gene match. CDR3 sequence reads: CASSPGQGRRGRNIQYF. The CDR3 bases are TGTGCCAGCAGCCCGGGACAGGGGAGGAGGGGTCGGAACATTCAGTACTTC. Drawing the rest from reference TRBV7-2 and TRBJ2-4, the complete variable domain is GAGVSQSPSNKVTEKGKDVELRCDPISGHTALYWYRQSLGQGLEFLIYFQGNSAPDKSGLPSDRFSAERTGGSVSTLTIQRTQQEDSAVYLCASSPGQGRRGRNIQYFGAGTRLSVL.

The chain has TRBV5-1 and TRBJ2-3, with TRBD2 matching over 12 bases. CDR1 and CDR2 (germline): SGHRS, YFSETQ. V lost 3 bases, J lost 4 bases, and 12 bases stayed unmatched. This CDR3 has 18 amino acids. CDR3 region: CASSSASGGALFPDTQYF. The CDR3 bases are TGCGCCAGCAGCTCCGCTAGCGGGGGGGCCTTATTCCCAGATACGCAGTATTTT. Looking up the rest from reference TRBV5-1 and TRBJ2-3 gives the full variable domain: KAGVTQTPRYLIKTRGQQVTLSCSPISGHRSVSWYQQTPGQGLQFLFEYFSETQRNKGNFPGRFSGRQFSNSRSEMNVSTLELGDSALYLCASSSASGGALFPDTQYFGPGTRLTVL.

This clonotype came up a few times. V is TRBV9 and J is TRBJ2-2, with D hard to call. This CDR3 has 16 residues. From germline, CDR1 is SGDLS and CDR2 YYNGEE. V was shortened by 0 bases and J by 4 bases, with 13 bases between the two germline ends. The CDR3 protein is CASSVDPKSGTGELFF. As DNA, the CDR3 is TGTGCCAGCAGCGTAGATCCGAAATCTGGCACCGGGGAGCTGTTTTTT.

The V gene is TRBV4-3, the J gene TRBJ1-2; 7 bases map to TRBD1. After removal of 6 bases from V and 7 bases from J, the junction contained 8 bases not matched to a gene. The V gene's germline CDR1 is LGHNA and CDR2 YSLEER. The CDR3 is made up of 13 amino acids. Written as DNA, the CDR3 is TGCGCCAGCAGTCTCGACAGGGTGGGTGGCTACACCTTC. Translation gives CASSLDRVGGYTF.

V usage is TRBV2 and J usage is TRBJ2-1; D remains ambiguous. CDR1 and CDR2 (germline): SNHLY, FYNNEI. V lost 4 bases and J lost 3, with 4 bases in between. This CDR3 is 12 amino acids long. The CDR3 is CASSAHYNEQFF. The CDR3 DNA reads TGTGCCAGCAGTGCTCACTACAATGAGCAGTTCTTC.